The sequence of this T cell receptor (beta chain) was determined in a study of CD8 T cells in ankylosing spondylitis. Whole-study results and caveats: Disease-linked clones displayed a CD8+ phenotype and appeared relatively rarely in peripheral blood.

CDR1 is MNHEY, CDR2 SMNVEV, per germline (reference sequence). The CDR3 covers 15 residues. Details on this clonotype: The antigen remains undetermined. A read error may produce the germline difference seen at one junction end.

Quantitative barcoded 5'-RACE was used to prepare TCR beta libraries. TCRdb fed the 5' RACE reads into MiXCR, producing one record per CDR3 protein. The table shows roughly 150,000 distinct CDR3 sequences, with 30% to 35% occurring only once. The genes are TRBV27 and TRBJ2-7; the match to TRBD2 covers 8 bases. Sequencing was performed on synovial fluid, either unsorted or a sorted T cell fraction (not recorded which). This TCR came from a male donor with ankylosing spondylitis. CDR3 nucleotide sequence: TGTGCCAGCAGTCTATCCGCTAGCGGGCCCTACGAGCAGTACTTC. Translation gives CASSLSASGPYEQYF.